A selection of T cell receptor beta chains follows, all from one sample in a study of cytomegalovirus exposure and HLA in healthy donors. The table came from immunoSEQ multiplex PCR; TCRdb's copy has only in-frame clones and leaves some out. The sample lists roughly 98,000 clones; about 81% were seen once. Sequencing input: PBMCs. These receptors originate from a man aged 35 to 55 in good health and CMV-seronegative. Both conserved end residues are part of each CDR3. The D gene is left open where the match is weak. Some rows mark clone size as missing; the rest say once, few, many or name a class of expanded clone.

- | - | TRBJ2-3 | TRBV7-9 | CASSLGGHRTDTQYF | TGTGCCAGCAGCTTGGGGGGGCACCGCACAGATACGCAGTATTTT
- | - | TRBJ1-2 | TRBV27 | CASSLRGGDYGYTF | TGTGCCAGCAGTTTACGAGGGGGTGACTATGGCTACACCTTC
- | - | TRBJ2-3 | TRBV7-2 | CASSSRGGLPDTQYF | TGTGCCAGCAGCTCAAGGGGGGGTCTCCCAGATACGCAGTATTTT
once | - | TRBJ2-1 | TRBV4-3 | CASSQGSGDNEQFF | TGCGCCAGCAGCCAAGGGTCAGGCGACAATGAGCAGTTCTTC
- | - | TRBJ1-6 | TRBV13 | CASSPDRRSSYNSPLHF | TGTGCCAGCAGCCCAGACCGAAGGAGCTCCTATAATTCACCCCTCCACTTT
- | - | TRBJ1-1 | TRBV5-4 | CASSRRDRNEAFF | TGTGCCAGCAGCAGGAGGGACCGAAACGAAGCTTTCTTT
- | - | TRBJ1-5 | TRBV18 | CASSAAGDNQPQHF | TGTGCCAGCTCAGCCGCGGGGGACAATCAGCCCCAGCATTTT
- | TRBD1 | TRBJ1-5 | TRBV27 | CASSLGTGGSQPQHF | TGTGCCAGCAGTTTAGGGACAGGGGGCTCTCAGCCCCAGCATTTT
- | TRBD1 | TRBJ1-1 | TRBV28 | CASSYQSMTGRNTEAFF | TGTGCCAGCAGCTACCAATCAATGACAGGGAGGAACACTGAAGCTTTCTTT
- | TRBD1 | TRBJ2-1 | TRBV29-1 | CSADRVVNEQFF | TGCAGCGCAGACAGGGTGGTCAATGAGCAGTTCTTC
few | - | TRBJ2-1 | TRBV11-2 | CASSLDRRGGQFF | TGTGCCAGCAGCTTAGATCGGAGAGGGGGGCAGTTCTTC
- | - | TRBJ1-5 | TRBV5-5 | CASSFLGDSNQPQHF | TGTGCCAGCAGCTTTTTAGGGGATAGCAATCAGCCCCAGCATTTT
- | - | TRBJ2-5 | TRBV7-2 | CASSQGGTQYF | TGTGCCAGCAGCCAGGGCGGGACCCAGTACTTC
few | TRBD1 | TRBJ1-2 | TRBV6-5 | CASRATGGTFGYTF | TGTGCCAGCAGAGCTACAGGGGGCACGTTTGGCTACACCTTC
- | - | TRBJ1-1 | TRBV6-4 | CASSDYRETRVEAFF | TGTGCCAGCAGTGACTACCGAGAAACACGGGTTGAAGCTTTCTTT
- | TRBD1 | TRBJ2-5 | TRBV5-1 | CASSLTGGEETQYF | TGCGCCAGCAGCTTGACAGGGGGCGAAGAGACCCAGTACTTC
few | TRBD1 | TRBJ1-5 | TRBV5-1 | CASSSGQEGQPQHF | TGCGCCAGCAGCTCAGGACAGGAAGGTCAGCCCCAGCATTTT
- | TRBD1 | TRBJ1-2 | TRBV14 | CASSTPGQGNYGYTF | TGTGCCAGCAGCACCCCGGGACAGGGCAACTATGGCTACACCTTC
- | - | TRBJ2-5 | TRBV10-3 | CAISDEYQETQYF | TGTGCCATCAGTGACGAGTACCAAGAGACCCAGTACTTC
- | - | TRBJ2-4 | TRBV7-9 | CASSLGGPLAKNIQYF | TGTGCCAGCAGCTTAGGGGGGCCCTTAGCCAAAAACATTCAGTACTTC
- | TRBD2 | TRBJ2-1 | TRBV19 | CASSMGLAGENEQFF | TGTGCCAGTAGTATGGGACTAGCGGGAGAAAATGAGCAGTTCTTC
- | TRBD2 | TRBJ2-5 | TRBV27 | CASSLSREGPYVEQYF | TGTGCCAGCAGTTTATCGAGGGAGGGACCTTACGTAGAGCAGTACTTC
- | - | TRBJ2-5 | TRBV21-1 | CASSKGRRTVQETQYF | TGTGCCAGCAGCAAAGGCCGAAGGACAGTTCAAGAGACCCAGTACTTC
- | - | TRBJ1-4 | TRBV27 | CASSLSRVREKLFF | TGTGCCAGCAGTTTAAGTCGGGTTCGGGAAAAACTGTTTTTT
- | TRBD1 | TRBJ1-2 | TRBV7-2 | CASSRDRAGYGYTF | TGTGCCAGCAGCCGGGACAGGGCTGGCTATGGCTACACCTTC
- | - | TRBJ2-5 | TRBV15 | CATSRDDSSQYF | TGTGCCACCAGCAGAGATGACAGCAGCCAGTACTTC
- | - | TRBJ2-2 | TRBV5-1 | CASSLVGPANTGELFF | TGCGCCAGCAGCTTGGTGGGCCCCGCGAACACCGGGGAGCTGTTTTTT
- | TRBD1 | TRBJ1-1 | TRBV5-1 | CASKTDRKINTEAFF | TGCGCCAGCAAGACGGACAGGAAGATAAACACTGAAGCTTTCTTT
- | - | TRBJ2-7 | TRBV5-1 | CASSPLGRGPTYEQYF | TGCGCCAGCAGCCCCTTAGGGCGGGGGCCCACCTACGAGCAGTACTTC
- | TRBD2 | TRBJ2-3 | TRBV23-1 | CASNIRTGTSGGPPTDTQYF | TGCGCCAGCAACATCAGAACCGGGACTAGCGGGGGTCCCCCGACAGATACGCAGTATTTT
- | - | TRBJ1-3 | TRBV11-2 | CASSLEQGGNTIYF | TGTGCCAGCAGCTTGGAACAGGGAGGAAACACCATATATTTT
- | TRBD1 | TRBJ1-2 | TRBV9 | CASSPRDRRGSNYGYTF | TGTGCCAGCAGCCCCAGGGACAGACGGGGATCTAACTATGGCTACACCTTC
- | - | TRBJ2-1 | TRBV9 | CASSPIGYNEQFF | TGTGCCAGCAGCCCCATCGGCTACAATGAGCAGTTCTTC
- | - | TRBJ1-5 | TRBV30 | CAWSVRRGNQPQHF | TGTGCCTGGAGTGTCCGGCGGGGCAATCAGCCCCAGCATTTT
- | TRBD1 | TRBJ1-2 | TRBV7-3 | CASSPRGQGIDGYTF | TGTGCCAGCAGCCCCCGGGGACAGGGGATCGATGGCTACACCTTC
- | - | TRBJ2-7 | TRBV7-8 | CASSLAVGQAIEQYF | TGTGCCAGCAGCTTAGCGGTTGGGCAGGCAATCGAGCAGTACTTC
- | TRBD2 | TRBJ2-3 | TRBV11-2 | CASRPGGSTDTQYF | TGTGCCAGCAGGCCGGGGGGGAGCACAGATACGCAGTATTTT
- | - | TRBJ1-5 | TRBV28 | CASKSGVNSNQPQHF | TGTGCCAGCAAGTCCGGAGTGAATAGCAATCAGCCCCAGCATTTT
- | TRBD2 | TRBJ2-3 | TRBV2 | CARGGGTDTQYF | TGTGCCAGGGGAGGGGGCACAGATACGCAGTATTTT
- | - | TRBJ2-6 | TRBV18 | CASSPLPGSSVGGANVLTF | TGTGCCAGCTCACCTCTCCCGGGGTCATCGGTCGGTGGGGCCAACGTCCTGACTTTC
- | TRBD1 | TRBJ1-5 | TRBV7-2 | CASSLVSQGDQPQHF | TGTGCCAGCAGCTTAGTATCACAGGGGGATCAGCCCCAGCATTTT
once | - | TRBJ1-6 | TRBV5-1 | CASSLGTGLGSPLHF | TGCGCCAGCAGCTTGGGAACAGGGCTAGGTTCACCCCTCCACTTT
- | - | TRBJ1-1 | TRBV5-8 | CASSLTGKNTEAFF | TGTGCCAGCAGCTTGACAGGCAAAAACACTGAAGCTTTCTTT
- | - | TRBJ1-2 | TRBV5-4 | CASSSGHEGYSHGYTF | TGTGCCAGCAGCTCAGGCCATGAGGGATACTCCCATGGCTACACCTTC
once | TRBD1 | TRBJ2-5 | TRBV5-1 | CASSLGTGGREAQYF | TGCGCCAGCAGCTTGGGTACAGGGGGCCGGGAGGCCCAGTACTTC
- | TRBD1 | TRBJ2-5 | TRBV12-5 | CASGTGQHKTQYF | TGTGCTAGTGGTACGGGACAGCATAAGACCCAGTACTTC